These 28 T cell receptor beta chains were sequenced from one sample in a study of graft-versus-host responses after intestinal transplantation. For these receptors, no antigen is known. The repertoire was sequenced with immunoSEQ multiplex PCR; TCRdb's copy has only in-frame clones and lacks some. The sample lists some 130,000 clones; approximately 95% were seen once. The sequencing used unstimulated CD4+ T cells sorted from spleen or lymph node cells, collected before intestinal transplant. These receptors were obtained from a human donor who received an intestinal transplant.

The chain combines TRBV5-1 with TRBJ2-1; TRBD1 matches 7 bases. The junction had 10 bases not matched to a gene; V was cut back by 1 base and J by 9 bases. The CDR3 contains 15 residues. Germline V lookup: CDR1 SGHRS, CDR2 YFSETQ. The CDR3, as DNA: TGCGCCAGCAGCTTGATTTACAGGGGAGAGGGTGAGCAGTTCTTC. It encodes CASSLIYRGEGEQFF.

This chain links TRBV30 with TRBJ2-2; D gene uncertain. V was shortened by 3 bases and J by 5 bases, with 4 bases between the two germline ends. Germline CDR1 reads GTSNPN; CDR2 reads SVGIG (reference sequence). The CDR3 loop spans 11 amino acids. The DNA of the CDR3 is TGTGCCTGGAGCATTACCGGGGAGCTGTTTTTT. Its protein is CAWSITGELFF.

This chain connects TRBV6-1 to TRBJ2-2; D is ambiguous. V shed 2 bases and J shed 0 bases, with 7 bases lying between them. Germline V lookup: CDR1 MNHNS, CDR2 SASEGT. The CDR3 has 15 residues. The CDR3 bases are TGTGCCAGCAGTGAATCCACCGCGAACACCGGGGAGCTGTTTTTT. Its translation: CASSESTANTGELFF.

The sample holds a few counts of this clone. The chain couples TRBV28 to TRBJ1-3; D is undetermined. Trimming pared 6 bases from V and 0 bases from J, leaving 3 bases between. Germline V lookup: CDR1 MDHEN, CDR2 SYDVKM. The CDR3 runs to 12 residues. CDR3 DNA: TGTGCCAGCAGGGTCTCTGGAAACACCATATATTTT. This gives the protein CASRVSGNTIYF.

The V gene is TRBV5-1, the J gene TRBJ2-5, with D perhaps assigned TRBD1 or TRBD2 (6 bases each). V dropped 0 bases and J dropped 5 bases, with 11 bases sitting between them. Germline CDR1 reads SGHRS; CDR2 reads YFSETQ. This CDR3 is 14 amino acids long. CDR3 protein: CASSLVGGRETQYF. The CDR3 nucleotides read TGCGCCAGCAGCTTGGTGGGGGGCAGGGAGACCCAGTACTTC. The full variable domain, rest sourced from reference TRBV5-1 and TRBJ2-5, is KAGVTQTPRYLIKTRGQQVTLSCSPISGHRSVSWYQQTPGQGLQFLFEYFSETQRNKGNFPGRFSGRQFSNSRSEMNVSTLELGDSALYLCASSLVGGRETQYFGPGTRLLVL.

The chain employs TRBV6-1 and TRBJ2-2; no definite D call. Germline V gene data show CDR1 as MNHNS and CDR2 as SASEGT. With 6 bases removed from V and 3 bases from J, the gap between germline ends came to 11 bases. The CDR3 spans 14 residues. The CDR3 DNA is TGTGCCAGCAGAGTGGGCCGGGACACCGGGGAGCTGTTTTTT. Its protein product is CASRVGRDTGELFF.

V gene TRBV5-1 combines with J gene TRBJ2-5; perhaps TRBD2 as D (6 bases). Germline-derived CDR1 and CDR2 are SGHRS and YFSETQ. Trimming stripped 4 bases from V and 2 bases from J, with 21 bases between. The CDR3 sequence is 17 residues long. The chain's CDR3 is CASSRERVGRTQETQYF. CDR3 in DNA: TGCGCCAGCAGCAGGGAGCGGGTGGGCCGAACGCAAGAGACCCAGTACTTC. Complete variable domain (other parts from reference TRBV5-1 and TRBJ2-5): KAGVTQTPRYLIKTRGQQVTLSCSPISGHRSVSWYQQTPGQGLQFLFEYFSETQRNKGNFPGRFSGRQFSNSRSEMNVSTLELGDSALYLCASSRERVGRTQETQYFGPGTRLLVL.

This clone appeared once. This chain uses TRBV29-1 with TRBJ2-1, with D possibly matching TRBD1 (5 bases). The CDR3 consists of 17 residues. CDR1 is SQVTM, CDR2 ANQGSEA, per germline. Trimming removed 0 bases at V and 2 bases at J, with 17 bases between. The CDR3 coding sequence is TGCAGCGTTGAAGAGAAGGGGCGCAGGCGCCCCTACAATGAGCAGTTCTTC. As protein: CSVEEKGRRRPYNEQFF.

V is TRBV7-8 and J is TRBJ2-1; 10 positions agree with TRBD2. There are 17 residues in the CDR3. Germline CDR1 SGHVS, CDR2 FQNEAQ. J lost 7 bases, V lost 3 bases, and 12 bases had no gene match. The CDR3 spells CASSLDPASGGENEQFF. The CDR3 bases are TGTGCCAGCAGCTTGGACCCGGCTAGCGGGGGCGAGAATGAGCAGTTCTTC. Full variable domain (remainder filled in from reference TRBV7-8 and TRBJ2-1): GAGVSQSPRYKVAKRGQDVALRCDPISGHVSLFWYQQALGQGPEFLTYFQNEAQLDKSGLPSDRFFAERPEGSVSTLKIQRTQQEDSAVYLCASSLDPASGGENEQFFGPGTRLTVL.

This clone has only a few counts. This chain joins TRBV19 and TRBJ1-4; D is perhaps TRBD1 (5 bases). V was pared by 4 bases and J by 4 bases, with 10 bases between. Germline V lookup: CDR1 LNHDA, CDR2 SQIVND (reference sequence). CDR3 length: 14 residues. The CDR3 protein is CASSTQQGNEKLFF. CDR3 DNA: TGTGCCAGTAGTACGCAGCAGGGTAATGAAAAACTGTTTTTT.

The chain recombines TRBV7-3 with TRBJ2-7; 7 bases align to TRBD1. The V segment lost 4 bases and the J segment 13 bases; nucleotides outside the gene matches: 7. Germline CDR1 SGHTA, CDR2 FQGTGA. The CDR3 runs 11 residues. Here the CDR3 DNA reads TGTGCCAGCAGCTCAGACAGGGTTCTCTACTTC. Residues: CASSSDRVLYF.

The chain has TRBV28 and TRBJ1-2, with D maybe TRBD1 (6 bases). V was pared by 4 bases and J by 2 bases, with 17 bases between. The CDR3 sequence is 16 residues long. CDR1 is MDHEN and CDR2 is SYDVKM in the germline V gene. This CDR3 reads CASSSAGQGSNYGYTF. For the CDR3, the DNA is TGTGCCAGCAGTTCGGCGGGACAAGGGTCCAACTATGGCTACACCTTC.

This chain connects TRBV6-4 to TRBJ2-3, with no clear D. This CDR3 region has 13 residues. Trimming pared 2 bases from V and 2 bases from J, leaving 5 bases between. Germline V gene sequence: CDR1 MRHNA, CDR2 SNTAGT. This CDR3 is CASSDGITDTQYF. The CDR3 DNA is TGTGCCAGCAGTGACGGAATCACAGATACGCAGTATTTT.

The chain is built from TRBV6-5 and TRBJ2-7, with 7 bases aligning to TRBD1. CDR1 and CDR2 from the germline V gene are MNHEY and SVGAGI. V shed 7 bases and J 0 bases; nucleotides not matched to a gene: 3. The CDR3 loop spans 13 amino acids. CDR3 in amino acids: CASTGGSSYEQYF. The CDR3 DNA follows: TGTGCCAGCACAGGGGGTAGCTCCTACGAGCAGTACTTC.

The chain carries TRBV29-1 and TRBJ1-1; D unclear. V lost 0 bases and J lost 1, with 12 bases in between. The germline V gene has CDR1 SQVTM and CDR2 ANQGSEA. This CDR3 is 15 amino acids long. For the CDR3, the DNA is TGCAGCGTTGAAGACTCCCCGTGGGGGAACACTGAAGCTTTCTTT. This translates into CSVEDSPWGNTEAFF.

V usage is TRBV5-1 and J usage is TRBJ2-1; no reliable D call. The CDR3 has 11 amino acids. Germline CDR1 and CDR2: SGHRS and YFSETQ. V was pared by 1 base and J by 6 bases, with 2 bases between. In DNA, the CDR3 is TGCGCCAGCAGCTTGTTCAATGAGCAGTTCTTC. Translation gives CASSLFNEQFF. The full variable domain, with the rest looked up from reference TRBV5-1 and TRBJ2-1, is KAGVTQTPRYLIKTRGQQVTLSCSPISGHRSVSWYQQTPGQGLQFLFEYFSETQRNKGNFPGRFSGRQFSNSRSEMNVSTLELGDSALYLCASSLFNEQFFGPGTRLTVL.

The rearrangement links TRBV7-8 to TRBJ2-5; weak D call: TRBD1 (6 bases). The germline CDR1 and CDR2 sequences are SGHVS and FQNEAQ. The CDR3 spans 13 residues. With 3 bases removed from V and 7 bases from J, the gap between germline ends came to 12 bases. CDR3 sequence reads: CASSFLIGGTQYF. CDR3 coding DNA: TGTGCCAGCAGCTTCCTAATAGGGGGGACCCAGTACTTC.

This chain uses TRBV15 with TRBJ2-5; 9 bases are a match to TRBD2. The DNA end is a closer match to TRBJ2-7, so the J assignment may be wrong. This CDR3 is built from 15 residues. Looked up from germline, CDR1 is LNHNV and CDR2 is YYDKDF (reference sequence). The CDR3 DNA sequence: TGTGCCACCAGCCGGATAGCGGGAGTGGCGAACGAGCAGTACTTC. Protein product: CATSRIAGVANEQYF.

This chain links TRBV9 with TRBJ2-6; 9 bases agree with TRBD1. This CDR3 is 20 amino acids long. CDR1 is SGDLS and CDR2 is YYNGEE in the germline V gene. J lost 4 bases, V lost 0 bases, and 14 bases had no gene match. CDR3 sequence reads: CASSVESGTGRFRGANVLTF. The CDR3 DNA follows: TGTGCCAGCAGCGTAGAATCAGGGACAGGGCGTTTTCGGGGGGCCAACGTCCTGACTTTC.

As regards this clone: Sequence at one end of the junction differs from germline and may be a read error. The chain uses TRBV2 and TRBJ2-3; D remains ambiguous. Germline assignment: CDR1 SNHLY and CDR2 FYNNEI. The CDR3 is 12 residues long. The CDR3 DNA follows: TGTGCCAGCAGTCGCCAAACAGAGACGCAGTATTTT. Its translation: CASSRQTETQYF.

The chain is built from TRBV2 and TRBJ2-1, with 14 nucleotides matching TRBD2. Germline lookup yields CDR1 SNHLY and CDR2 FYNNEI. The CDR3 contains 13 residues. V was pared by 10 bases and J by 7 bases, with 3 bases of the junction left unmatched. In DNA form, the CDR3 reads TGTGCCACCCGGACTAGCGGGGGGAATGAGCAGTTCTTC. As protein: CATRTSGGNEQFF.

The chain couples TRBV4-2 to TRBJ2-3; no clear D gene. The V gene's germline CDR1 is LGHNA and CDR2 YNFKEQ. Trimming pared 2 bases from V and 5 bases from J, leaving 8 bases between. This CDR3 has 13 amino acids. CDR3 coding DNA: TGTGCCAGCAGCCAATCCAATAGAGATACGCAGTATTTT. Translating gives CASSQSNRDTQYF.

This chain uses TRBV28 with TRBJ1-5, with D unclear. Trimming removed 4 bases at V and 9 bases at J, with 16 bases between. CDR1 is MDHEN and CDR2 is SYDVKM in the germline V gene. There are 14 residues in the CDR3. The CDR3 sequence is CASSSVSRGGPQHF. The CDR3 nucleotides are TGTGCCAGCAGTTCGGTCTCCAGAGGAGGGCCCCAGCATTTT.

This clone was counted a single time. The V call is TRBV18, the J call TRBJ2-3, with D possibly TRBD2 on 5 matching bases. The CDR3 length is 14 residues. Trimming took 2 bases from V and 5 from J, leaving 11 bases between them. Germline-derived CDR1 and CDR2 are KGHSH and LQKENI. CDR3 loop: CASSPSIRGDTQYF. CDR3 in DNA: TGTGCCAGCTCACCATCTATACGGGGAGATACGCAGTATTTT.

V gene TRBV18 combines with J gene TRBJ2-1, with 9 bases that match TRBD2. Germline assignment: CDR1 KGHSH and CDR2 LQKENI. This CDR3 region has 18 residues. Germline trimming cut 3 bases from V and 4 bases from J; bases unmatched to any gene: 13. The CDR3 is CASSPSLLAGREYNEQFF. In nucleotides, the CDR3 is TGTGCCAGCTCACCGTCCTTACTAGCGGGCCGGGAATACAATGAGCAGTTCTTC.

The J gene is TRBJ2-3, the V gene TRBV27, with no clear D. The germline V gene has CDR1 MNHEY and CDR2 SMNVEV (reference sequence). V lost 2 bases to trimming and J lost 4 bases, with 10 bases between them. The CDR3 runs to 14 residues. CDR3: CASSLNGRSDTQYF. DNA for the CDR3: TGTGCCAGCAGTTTAAACGGACGGTCAGATACGCAGTATTTT.

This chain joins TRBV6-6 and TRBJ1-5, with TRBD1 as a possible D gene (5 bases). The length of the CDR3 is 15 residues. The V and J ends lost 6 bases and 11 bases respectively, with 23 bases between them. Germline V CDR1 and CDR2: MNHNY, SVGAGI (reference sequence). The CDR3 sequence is CASSPGGGSHLSQHF. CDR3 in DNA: TGTGCCAGCAGCCCCGGCGGGGGGTCCCACCTGTCCCAGCATTTT.

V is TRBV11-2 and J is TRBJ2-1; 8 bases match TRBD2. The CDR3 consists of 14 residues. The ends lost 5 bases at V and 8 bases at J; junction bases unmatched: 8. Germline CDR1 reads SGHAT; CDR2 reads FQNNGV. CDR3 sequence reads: CASSPRLAIDEQFF. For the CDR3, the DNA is TGTGCCAGCAGCCCCCGACTAGCGATCGATGAGCAGTTCTTC.